This T cell receptor beta chain was observed in a study of beta chain features in type 1 diabetes (dated by TCRdb to between 2017 and 2018). For the wider study: Mean age, gender distribution, total cell number and subset yield were not different between patients and healthy donors. A total of 90 million to 130 million sorted cells were examined across all samples, and a strong correlation was observed between cell number per subset and RNA yield. The study compared the TCRB repertoires of sorted circulating CD4+ T cell subsets in recently diagnosed type 1 diabetes patients with those in matched healthy donors. Whereas all 30 or so donors provided naive and central memory subsets, regulatory and stem cell-like memory subsets were isolated from just 8 patients and about 8 healthy donors.

A single peripheral blood draw of approximately 100 mL on average was collected from each donor into heparinised tubes. Using a panel that included CD45RO, CCR7, CD25, CD127, CD95 and CD27, naive, central memory, regulatory and stem cell-like memory CD4+ T cells were sorted on a BD FACSAria II. Purity was above 95% for every sorted population. PBMCs were isolated right away by Lymphoprep density gradient centrifugation and were stained directly, without culture. Samples were stained and sorted in pairs, with one healthy donor and one patient per experiment, so that batch effects were minimized. General conclusions and limits of the study: Shorter templates might be favored by PCR, yet because patient and control samples were amplified and corrected together, any such skew would affect both groups equally. Patients with type 1 diabetes made fewer insertions and deleted more nucleotides at VDJ recombination sites, implying thymic rearrangement abnormalities. Because the HLA sub-analyses included only small numbers of individuals, any influence of HLA type on TCRB rearrangement was left unresolved. Sequencing cDNA rather than genomic DNA could over-represent highly expressing activated cells, although activation and CD3 levels did not differ between groups. Naive, central memory and regulatory TCRB repertoires appeared to be more alike among patients than among healthy donors. Type 1 diabetes patients showed a moderate but significant shortening of TCRB CDR3 length in all four CD4+ subsets.

The V and J ends are trimmed by 0 bases and 1 base, leaving 6 bases between them. Including the terminal cysteine and phenylalanine, the CDR3 comprises 14 residues. Only the CDR3 portion is preserved as DNA: 42 bases, with reading frame beginning at the first base. As encoded in the germline V gene (reference sequence), CDR1 is SEHNR while CDR2 is FQNEAQ. All of the isolated RNA was reverse transcribed with the High Capacity cDNA Reverse Transcription Kit, so expressed TCRB transcripts were sequenced. Deep immunoSEQ sequencing was performed on naive, central memory and regulatory T cell samples, with an average of roughly 3.3 million total reads per sample. After sorted cells were lysed in RLT buffer, RNA was extracted with DNase-treated RNeasy Micro or Mini kits, with the choice depending on cell number. To prevent cross-contamination, each cell subset was processed individually, whereas patient and healthy donor samples were processed jointly. The immunoSEQ multiplex PCR was used to amplify TCRB sequences from cDNA, generating 87-bp fragments that spanned the CDR3 region. The amplicons were sequenced using the Illumina HiSeq platform. In the source study's methods: PCR bias was corrected computationally using synthetic template baselines, and reads within Hamming distance 2 were collapsed, with unmergeable singletons discarded. Reads were aligned to IMGT to assign V, D and J genes, CDR3 length, and insertions or deletions at six rearrangement sites. Within each subset, clonotype counts were normalized to sorted cell number, after which true diversity and Gini coefficients were computed with the tcR R package. The overlap coefficient, calculated on TCRB nucleotide sequences, was used to measure repertoire sharing. Out-of-frame TCRB sequences from naive cells were analyzed to stand in for the pre-selection repertoire. TCRdb obtained this table from immuneACCESS and retained in-frame rearrangements with V and J assigned. These tables miss some clones; where compared with another copy, unresolved V genes account for less than half of the shortfall, and the remainder is unexplained. The V and J calls and clone size are taken from that table; D and trimming were inferred from the DNA. Present in this sample are around 250,000 clones, 20% of which were seen just once. More than 0.025% of the sample rests with the top ten.

This clone was detected only a few times. Its binding antigen is unknown. The sample holds no much larger clone one base away, and base qualities are not on file. Sample: naive CD4+ T cells from blood. The label giving this sample's cell subset or site can be read as: true naive CD4+ T cells. The V gene is TRBV7-9 and the J gene is TRBJ1-1, with the D gene not confidently named. This clonotype originated in a woman between 35 and 50 years old with type 1 diabetes. The CDR3 here reads CASSLAVQNTEAFF. The sequenced DNA is TGTGCCAGCAGCTTAGCCGTACAGAACACTGAAGCTTTCTTT.